One and the same sample provided the 29 T cell receptor beta chains below, sequenced in a study of tumor-infiltrating lymphocytes in localized non-small cell lung cancer. TCRdb's copy holds only in-frame clones and misses some; the assay was immunoSEQ multiplex PCR. The sample includes approximately 9,500 clones, under 80% seen only once; the top ten take approximately 19%. Material: uninvolved lung tissue not adjacent to the tumor. These receptors originate from a human donor with non-small cell lung cancer.

The chain links TRBV30 to TRBJ2-7, with TRBD2 matching 10 bases. The CDR3 contains 15 residues. Germline CDR1 reads GTSNPN; CDR2 reads SVGIG (reference sequence). The junction had 6 bases not matched to a gene; V was cut back by 1 base and J by 3 bases. The CDR3 here is CAWSADLAGDYEQYF. CDR3 DNA: TGTGCCTGGAGTGCGGATCTAGCGGGGGACTACGAGCAGTACTTC.

There are a few counts of this clone. The chain recombines TRBV7-2 with TRBJ2-2, with 10 bases fitting TRBD2. J gave up 5 bases and V 5 bases, and 8 bases lay outside the gene matches. The CDR3 contains 16 residues. CDR1 and CDR2 from the germline V gene are SGHTA and FQGNSA. The CDR3 protein is CASSVTGTSATGELFF. The DNA of the CDR3 is TGTGCCAGCAGCGTAACCGGGACTAGCGCGACCGGGGAGCTGTTTTTT.

This chain links TRBV7-9 with TRBJ1-2, with 7 bases identical to TRBD1. The V and J ends lost 2 bases and 3 bases, in that order; junction bases with no gene match: 3. Germline CDR1 is SEHNR and CDR2 is FQNEAQ (reference sequence). The CDR3 sequence is 14 residues long. CDR3 region: CASSLLGTDYGYTF. For the CDR3, the DNA is TGTGCCAGCAGCTTATTGGGGACAGACTATGGCTACACCTTC.

A single count supports this clone. V gene TRBV2 combines with J gene TRBJ1-1; D is uncertain. The germline CDR1 and CDR2 sequences are SNHLY and FYNNEI. The CDR3 has 15 amino acids. V lost 6 bases and J lost 0, with 14 bases in between. CDR3 sequence reads: CASRVARRMNTEAFF. DNA for the CDR3: TGTGCCAGCAGGGTGGCGCGACGGATGAACACTGAAGCTTTCTTT.

The chain carries TRBV28 and TRBJ1-1; D uncertain. The CDR3 is made up of 11 amino acids. CDR1 is MDHEN, CDR2 SYDVKM, per germline. With 3 bases removed from V and 6 bases from J, the gap between germline ends came to 5 bases. This CDR3 is CASSFSPEAFF. As DNA, the CDR3 is TGTGCCAGCAGTTTTAGTCCTGAAGCTTTCTTT. The full variable domain, completed using reference TRBV28 and TRBJ1-1, is DVKVTQSSRYLVKRTGEKVFLECVQDMDHENMFWYRQDPGLGLRLIYFSYDVKMKEKGDIPEGYSVSREKKERFSLILESASTNQTSMYLCASSFSPEAFFGQGTRLTVV.

J is TRBJ1-5 and V is TRBV7-6, with D unclear. Trimming took 5 bases from V and 5 from J, leaving 13 bases between them. Germline CDR1 reads SGHVS; CDR2 reads FNYEAQ. The CDR3 runs 14 residues. The CDR3 spells CASSADGYDQPQHF. Written as DNA, the CDR3 is TGTGCCAGCAGCGCGGACGGGTACGATCAGCCCCAGCATTTT.

The J gene is TRBJ1-2, the V gene TRBV4-2; D is uncertain. The germline V and J ends were trimmed by 0 bases and 1 base, with 6 bases remaining between them. Germline V CDR1 and CDR2: LGHNA, YNFKEQ. The length of the CDR3 is 14 residues. CDR3 nucleotides: TGTGCCAGCAGCCAAGATGTCAGTAACTATGGCTACACCTTC. Translation: CASSQDVSNYGYTF.

The sample holds one count of this clone. J is TRBJ2-7 and V is TRBV4-3; TRBD1 aligns across 7 bases. The CDR3 has 12 amino acids. Trimming cost V 2 bases and J 5 bases; bases outside gene matches: 0. Germline CDR1 is LGHNA and CDR2 is YSLEER. The CDR3 here is CASSQQGDEQYF. CDR3 coding DNA: TGCGCCAGCAGCCAACAGGGGGACGAGCAGTACTTC.

The sample holds a few counts of this clone. An end of the junction differs from the germline gene, which may be a read error. V gene TRBV7-7 combines with J gene TRBJ1-3, with unresolved D. CDR1 and CDR2 from the germline V gene are SSHAT and FNYEAQ (reference sequence). The CDR3 length is 16 residues. CDR3 in amino acids: CASSPSTHGSGNTIYF. The CDR3, as DNA: TGTGCTAGCAGCCCGTCGACCCACGGCTCTGGAAACACCATATATTTT.

A few counts support this clone. The chain couples TRBV14 to TRBJ1-2; the D is unclear. The V end lost 4 bases, the J end lost 8 bases, and 14 bases lay between the germline ends. The germline CDR1 and CDR2 sequences are SGHDN and FVKESK. CDR3 size: 13 residues. The CDR3 DNA is TGTGCCAGCAGCCTTTTTCGGTTGGGAGGCTACACCTTC. It encodes CASSLFRLGGYTF.

The CDR3 reads CASRGDRDGYTF. Here the CDR3 DNA reads TGTGCCAGCAGGGGGGACAGGGATGGCTACACCTTC. The chain has TRBV2 and TRBJ1-2; TRBD1 matches at 9 bases. Germline values: CDR1 SNHLY, CDR2 FYNNEI. V lost 6 bases, J lost 6 bases, and 2 bases stayed unmatched. The CDR3 consists of 12 residues.

The chain links TRBV2 to TRBJ1-1; D is uncertain. The CDR3 is 15 residues long. Germline-derived CDR1 and CDR2 are SNHLY and FYNNEI. The V and J ends lost 5 bases and 4 bases respectively, with 17 bases between them. CDR3 DNA sequence: TGTGCCAGCAGTCGGCGGGCCCCAACCCTCACTGAAGCTTTCTTT. Translating gives CASSRRAPTLTEAFF.

This chain uses TRBV9 with TRBJ1-1; TRBD1 matches at 7 bases. This CDR3 contains 15 residues. Germline CDR1 reads SGDLS; CDR2 reads YYNGEE. Trimming cost V 3 bases and J 3 bases; bases outside gene matches: 8. CDR3 bases: TGTGCCAGCAGCGAACAGGGGCATAGGGACACTGAAGCTTTCTTT. As protein: CASSEQGHRDTEAFF.

The chain is built from TRBV19 and TRBJ2-7; possibly TRBD2 for D (6 bases). The CDR3 runs 16 residues. V lost 1 base and J lost 3, with 16 bases in between. Germline CDR1 LNHDA, CDR2 SQIVND (reference sequence). CDR3 in DNA: TGTGCCAGTAGTATAGGTGGGCGGGGAGCATTCTACGAGCAGTACTTC. Its protein is CASSIGGRGAFYEQYF.

The gene calls are TRBV19 and TRBJ1-2, with 7 nucleotides matching TRBD1. The trim removed 3 bases at V and 4 bases at J, leaving 11 bases unmatched. Germline loops: CDR1 LNHDA, CDR2 SQIVND (reference sequence). There are 16 residues in the CDR3. CDR3 residues: CASSIAGTAEPYGYTF. CDR3 bases: TGTGCCAGTAGTATCGCCGGGACAGCAGAACCCTATGGCTACACCTTC. Full variable domain (missing parts from reference TRBV19 and TRBJ1-2): DGGITQSPKYLFRKEGQNVTLSCEQNLNHDAMYWYRQDPGQGLRLIYYSQIVNDFQKGDIAEGYSVSREKKESFPLTVTSAQKNPTAFYLCASSIAGTAEPYGYTFGSGTRLTVV.

The V call is TRBV6-6, the J call TRBJ1-5; the match to TRBD1 covers 9 bases. The J segment lost 6 bases and the V segment lost 5 bases, leaving 8 bases of the junction unmatched. The CDR3 contains 15 residues. Germline V lookup: CDR1 MNHNY, CDR2 SVGAGI (reference sequence). CDR3 amino acids: CASSPSGTGSQPQHF. The CDR3 DNA reads as TGTGCCAGCAGTCCCTCCGGGACAGGGAGTCAGCCCCAGCATTTT.

The rearrangement links TRBV2 to TRBJ1-2; 7 bases are a match to TRBD1. This CDR3 spans 15 amino acids. From germline, CDR1 is SNHLY and CDR2 FYNNEI. The V gene end was trimmed by 0 bases and the J gene end by 6 bases; junction bases not matched to a gene: 7. The CDR3 sequence is CASSEAFVGGNGYTF. The DNA for the CDR3 is TGTGCCAGCAGTGAAGCGTTTGTAGGGGGCAATGGCTACACCTTC.

The J gene is TRBJ1-1, the V gene TRBV4-2; maybe TRBD1 (6 bases). V gave up 0 bases and J gave up 1 base, with 9 bases separating them. The CDR3 is 15 residues long. Germline V gene data show CDR1 as LGHNA and CDR2 as YNFKEQ. CDR3 protein: CASSQEVRGNTEAFF. In nucleotides, the CDR3 is TGTGCCAGCAGCCAAGAAGTCAGGGGGAACACTGAAGCTTTCTTT.

The chain is built from TRBV30 and TRBJ1-3; D not certain. Germline CDR1 and CDR2: GTSNPN and SVGIG (reference sequence). Trimming left V 3 bases short and J 0 bases short, with 3 bases between. The CDR3 consists of 12 residues. CDR3 loop: CAWRASGNTIYF. CDR3 nucleotides: TGTGCCTGGAGGGCCTCTGGAAACACCATATATTTT.

The CDR3 sequence is CSAQLPETQYF. As DNA, the CDR3 is TGCAGTGCTCAGTTACCGGAGACCCAGTACTTC. The rearrangement uses TRBV20-1 and TRBJ2-5, with D uncertain. The CDR3 is made up of 11 amino acids. CDR1 and CDR2 from the germline V gene are DFQATT and SNEGSKA (reference sequence). With 5 bases removed from V and 5 bases from J, the gap between germline ends came to 9 bases.

The chain employs TRBV2 and TRBJ1-2; tentative D call: TRBD1 (5 bases). Germline-derived CDR1 and CDR2 are SNHLY and FYNNEI. Trimming took 8 bases from V and 4 from J, leaving 14 bases between them. The CDR3 length is 13 residues. CDR3 amino acids: CASPSDRSYGYTF. DNA of the CDR3: TGTGCCAGCCCGTCCGACAGATCCTATGGCTACACCTTC.

The chain couples TRBV4-3 to TRBJ1-3, with D tentatively TRBD1 (5 bases). The CDR3 extends over 20 amino acids. V gave up 3 bases and J gave up 1 base, with 25 bases separating them. CDR1 LGHNA and CDR2 YSLEER come from the germline V gene. The CDR3 DNA follows: TGCGCCAGCAGCCACAGGAGGGTCTTGGGCCCCGAGGGGTCTGGAAACACCATATATTTT. Translated, it gives CASSHRRVLGPEGSGNTIYF.

The rearrangement links TRBV9 to TRBJ2-1; D gene ambiguous. Per the germline V gene, CDR1 is SGDLS and CDR2 is YYNGEE. V lost 7 bases and J lost 0, with 14 bases in between. This CDR3 has 15 amino acids. The CDR3 loop is CASLTLHSSYNEQFF. The CDR3, as DNA: TGTGCCAGCCTGACTCTACATAGCTCCTACAATGAGCAGTTCTTC.

The chain employs TRBV30 and TRBJ1-5; D is possibly TRBD1 (5 bases). V dropped 0 bases and J dropped 5 bases, with 14 bases sitting between them. The CDR3 runs 15 residues. Germline V CDR1 and CDR2: GTSNPN, SVGIG (reference sequence). The CDR3 is CAWSVGTYTDQPQHF. As DNA, the CDR3 is TGTGCCTGGAGTGTTGGGACCTATACCGATCAGCCCCAGCATTTT.

The chain combines TRBV4-2 with TRBJ1-2, with D possibly TRBD1 on 6 matching bases. Trimming took off 0 bases at V and 10 bases at J, with 12 bases between the two ends. This CDR3 has 13 amino acids. The germline V gene encodes CDR1 LGHNA and CDR2 YNFKEQ. CDR3 DNA sequence: TGTGCCAGCAGCCAAGATAACGGACAGTACTACACCTTC. This gives the protein CASSQDNGQYYTF.

The V call is TRBV7-9, the J call TRBJ1-1; possible D gene TRBD1, 5 bases. CDR3 length equals 13 residues. V shed 2 bases and J shed 1 base, with 5 bases lying between them. Germline CDR1 is SEHNR and CDR2 is FQNEAQ (reference sequence). The CDR3 nucleotides are TGTGCCAGCAGCTTACAGGGGAACACTGAAGCTTTCTTT. Its protein product is CASSLQGNTEAFF.

This clone was counted a few times. V usage is TRBV19 and J usage is TRBJ2-2; 8 nucleotides line up with TRBD1. Trimming took 7 bases from V and 7 from J; bases not matched to a gene: 5. The length of the CDR3 is 13 residues. The germline V gene encodes CDR1 LNHDA and CDR2 SQIVND (reference sequence). In DNA form, the CDR3 reads TGTGCCAGTAAGGCAGGGGGCTACGGGGAGCTGTTTTTT. Amino acid sequence: CASKAGGYGELFF.

This chain connects TRBV28 to TRBJ1-5; D call uncertain. The CDR3 covers 14 residues. With 1 base removed from V and 7 bases from J, the gap between germline ends came to 11 bases. CDR1 is MDHEN and CDR2 is SYDVKM in the germline V gene. This chain's CDR3 is CASSLSGFRQPQHF. CDR3 nucleotides: TGTGCCAGCAGTTTATCAGGATTTCGACAGCCCCAGCATTTT.

V gene TRBV20-1 combines with J gene TRBJ2-4; D may be TRBD2 (5 bases). This CDR3 spans 10 amino acids. The ends were cut back, 8 bases at V and 9 bases at J, with 11 bases in the middle. Germline V gives CDR1 DFQATT, CDR2 SNEGSKA (reference sequence). CDR3 DNA: TGCAGTTTCGCCGAGGGCATTCAGTACTTC. It codes for CSFAEGIQYF.